The 32 T cell receptor beta chains given below trace back to one sample, sequenced in a study of type 1 regulatory T cells. MiXCR was run by TCRdb on the reads, yielding one entry per CDR3 protein. The sample has under 20,000 distinct CDR3 sequences; 10% are singletons. The sample taken for sequencing was CD4+ T cells, either the whole sample or a sorted fraction (not recorded which). These receptor sequences come from a human donor in good health.

This clonotype was detected ten times or more. The rearrangement uses TRBV29-1 and TRBJ1-1; D uncertain. V lost 2 bases and J 12 bases, leaving 13 bases between the germline ends. Germline CDR1 and CDR2: SQVTM and ANQGSEA. The CDR3 contains 11 residues. The CDR3 bases are TGCAGCGTTGAACGGTGGGAGAGACCTTTCTTT. This encodes CSVERWERPFF.

Ten or more counts support this clonotype. J is TRBJ2-1 and V is TRBV6-2 or TRBV6-3; D call uncertain. Germline values: CDR1 MNHEY, CDR2 SVGEGT. Trimming shortened V by 6 bases and J by 4 bases, and 10 bases separated the two germline ends. This CDR3 has 13 residues. For the CDR3, the DNA is TGTGCCAGCAGAGAAGGACCGTACAATGAGCAGTTCTTC. It translates to CASREGPYNEQFF.

Concerning this clonotype itself: A clone one base away is much larger, so this may be a read error. The gene calls are TRBV25-1 and TRBJ2-1; no definite D call. This CDR3 contains 10 residues. Germline CDR1 MGHDK, CDR2 SYGVNS. CDR3 in DNA: TGTACCAGCAGTGAATCTACCGTGGTCTTC. Amino acid sequence: CTSSESTVVF.

This clonotype was seen repeatedly, ten times or more. This chain joins TRBV24-1 and TRBJ2-1, with 7 bases identical to TRBD1. The CDR3 runs 14 residues. Germline CDR1 and CDR2: KGHDR and SFDVKD. V was pared by 1 base and J by 8 bases, with 4 bases of the junction left unmatched. The chain's CDR3 is CATSDFGTADEQFF. CDR3 DNA sequence: TGTGCCACCAGTGATTTCGGGACAGCGGATGAGCAGTTCTTC.

In this sample, this clonotype turned up a few times. The rearrangement links TRBV20-1 to TRBJ1-6, with D tentatively TRBD1 (5 bases). CDR1 and CDR2 (germline): DFQATT, SNEGSKA (reference sequence). The CDR3 is 14 amino acids. V shed 6 bases and J shed 10 bases, with 19 bases lying between them. The CDR3, as DNA: TGCAGTGCCGCATTTCAGGGCGTCAGCTCACCCCTCCACTTT. As protein: CSAAFQGVSSPLHF.

This clonotype was counted at least ten times. DNA for the CDR3: TGCAGTGCTAGACAAGGGACAGGGAAGGGACGAGAGACCCAGTACTTC. The encoded protein is CSARQGTGKGRETQYF. The chain employs TRBV20-1 and TRBJ2-5; the match to TRBD1 covers 9 bases. Germline CDR1 DFQATT, CDR2 SNEGSKA (reference sequence). Trimming cost V 2 bases and J 4 bases; bases outside gene matches: 11. CDR3 length equals 16 residues.

This clonotype is judged medium-sized. This chain uses TRBV12-3 or TRBV12-4 with TRBJ2-2; D is possibly TRBD1 (5 bases). Between the trimmed V and J ends, which lost 6 bases and 6 bases, there was a span of 14 bases. The CDR3 contains 14 residues. CDR3 amino acids: CASRVDSYSGELFF. The CDR3 nucleotides are TGTGCCAGCAGGGTAGACAGTTACTCCGGGGAGCTGTTTTTT.

This clonotype was recorded at least ten times. V usage is TRBV20-1 and J usage is TRBJ1-5; the match to TRBD1 covers 9 bases. The germline CDR1 and CDR2 sequences are DFQATT and SNEGSKA (reference sequence). The CDR3 extends over 16 amino acids. DNA of the CDR3: TGCAGCTACGGGCGAGCAGGACAGGGGAACAATCAGCCCCAGCATTTT. It encodes CSYGRAGQGNNQPQHF.

This clonotype was observed once. This may arise from a read error, as a much more abundant clone is one base away. The J gene is TRBJ1-1, the V gene TRBV5-1, with D possibly TRBD1 on 5 matching bases. Germline CDR1 is SGHRS and CDR2 is YFSETQ. This CDR3 spans 15 amino acids. CDR3 amino acids: CANSLRWGENTEAFF. Here the CDR3 DNA reads TGCGCCAACAGCTTGAGGTGGGGGGAGAACACTGAAGCTTTCTTT.

Relative to its sample, this clonotype is medium-sized. The gene calls are TRBV12-3 or TRBV12-4 and TRBJ2-1; 11 positions agree with TRBD2. The trim removed 7 bases at V and 9 bases at J, leaving 5 bases unmatched. CDR3 length: 13 amino acids. The CDR3 DNA follows: TGTGCCAGCATCCCACTAGCGGGAGTTGAGCAGTTCTTC. Amino acid sequence: CASIPLAGVEQFF.

Judged by abundance, this clonotype is medium-sized (0.01 to 0.1%). The V and J genes are TRBV20-1 and TRBJ2-1; no clear D gene. The CDR3 runs 10 residues. The ends were cut back, 5 bases at V and 8 bases at J, with 7 bases in the middle. Per the germline V gene, CDR1 is DFQATT and CDR2 is SNEGSKA (reference sequence). The CDR3 reads CSAGWDEQFF. The CDR3 region has the DNA TGCAGTGCTGGTTGGGATGAGCAGTTCTTC.

Only one count was recorded for this clonotype. V usage is TRBV28 and J usage is TRBJ2-7; D possibly matches TRBD1 or TRBD2 (5 bases each). V lost 2 bases, J lost 9 bases, and 14 bases lay in between. The CDR3 contains 13 residues. The V gene's germline CDR1 is MDHEN and CDR2 SYDVKM. CDR3 region: CASSLRGPVGQYF. Written as DNA, the CDR3 is TGTGCCAGCAGTTTAAGGGGACCCGTCGGGCAGTACTTC.

The chain has TRBV13 and TRBJ1-5; D call uncertain. The CDR3 consists of 15 residues. Germline CDR1 reads PRHDT; CDR2 reads FYEKMQ (reference sequence). V was shortened by 5 bases and J by 2 bases, with 13 bases between the two germline ends. CDR3 DNA sequence: TGTGCCAGCAGCCGCCGGGCCAGCCGCAATCAGCCCCAGCATTTT. Its protein is CASSRRASRNQPQHF.

This clonotype was recorded a few times. The chain has TRBV20-1 and TRBJ2-4; TRBD1 or TRBD2 may be the D gene (6 bases each). The germline V gene has CDR1 DFQATT and CDR2 SNEGSKA (reference sequence). V lost 2 bases and J 4 bases, leaving 12 bases between the germline ends. CDR3 size: 14 residues. The chain's CDR3 is CSARLTRGKNIQYF. The CDR3 region has the DNA TGCAGTGCTAGACTGACTAGGGGGAAAAACATTCAGTACTTC.

This clonotype was picked up many times. This sequence joins TRBV6-5 and TRBJ1-1, with a possible D match to TRBD1 (5 bases). Looked up from germline, CDR1 is MNHEY and CDR2 is SVGAGI. This CDR3 is 14 amino acids long. The germline V and J ends were trimmed by 6 bases and 3 bases, with 14 bases remaining between them. CDR3: CASSRLGGDTEAFF. The CDR3 nucleotides are TGTGCCAGCAGCCGTCTGGGAGGGGACACTGAAGCTTTCTTT.

This CDR3 is CASSPAFRTGRNEQYF. As DNA, the CDR3 is TGTGCCAGCAGTCCCGCCTTCCGGACAGGGAGAAACGAGCAGTACTTC. The chain carries TRBV27 and TRBJ2-7, with 8 nucleotides matching TRBD1. Trimming at V came to 5 bases and at J to 5 bases, leaving 14 bases not matched to a gene. This CDR3 has 16 amino acids. Germline V gene lookup returns CDR1 MNHEY and CDR2 SMNVEV (reference sequence).

The rearrangement joins TRBV20-1 to TRBJ1-5; no definite D call. With the DNA end fitting TRBJ2-3 better, the J assignment may be wrong. From germline, CDR1 is DFQATT and CDR2 SNEGSKA (reference sequence). The CDR3 length is 13 residues. CDR3: CSARVNSNQPQYF. DNA of the CDR3: TGCAGTGCTAGGGTGAATAGCAATCAGCCCCAGTATTTT.

This clonotype showed up many times. V gene TRBV30 combines with J gene TRBJ2-5, with D unclear. CDR1 is GTSNPN, CDR2 SVGIG, per germline (reference sequence). The CDR3 extends over 12 amino acids. V lost 1 base and J 5 bases, leaving 8 bases between the germline ends. CDR3 DNA sequence: TGTGCCTGGAGTGGCTCCCGGGAGACCCAGTACTTC. The encoded protein is CAWSGSRETQYF.

This clonotype was counted only a few times. The chain combines TRBV29-1 with TRBJ1-2, with D possibly being TRBD1 (5 bases). V was pared by 4 bases and J by 3 bases, with 6 bases between. CDR1 SQVTM and CDR2 ANQGSEA come from the germline V gene. This CDR3 region has 11 residues. This CDR3 is CSVGGDYGYTF. CDR3 nucleotide sequence: TGCAGCGTTGGGGGGGACTATGGCTACACCTTC. The variable domain in full, completed from reference TRBV29-1 and TRBJ1-2, reads SAVISQKPSRDICQRGTSLTIQCQVDSQVTMMFWYRQQPGQSLTLIATANQGSEATYESGFVIDKFPISRPNLTFSTLTVSNMSPEDSSIYLCSVGGDYGYTFGSGTRLTVV.

In this sample, this clonotype turned up many times. The genes are TRBV29-1 and TRBJ2-7, with no clear D. Germline V lookup: CDR1 SQVTM, CDR2 ANQGSEA. V lost 0 bases and J lost 3, with 12 bases in between. This CDR3 contains 14 residues. DNA of the CDR3: TGCAGCGTTGAAGAGGGCAACAGAGGCTACGAGCAGTACTTC. Its protein is CSVEEGNRGYEQYF.

Remarks on this clonotype: A much larger clone lies one base from this, so it may be a read error. The V and J genes are TRBV12-3 or TRBV12-4 and TRBJ2-7; weak D call: TRBD2 (6 bases). The CDR3 consists of 13 residues. The V end lost 6 bases, the J end lost 7 bases, and 16 bases lay between the germline ends. CDR3 protein: CASSSQSGQEQYF. In DNA form, the CDR3 reads TGTGCCAGCAGCTCACAAAGCGGGCAAGAGCAGTACTTC.

Turning to this clonotype: Since a much larger clone is just one base distant, this may be a read error. V usage is TRBV9 and J usage is TRBJ2-7; 9 bases line up with TRBD2. V was pared by 4 bases and J by 3 bases, with 11 bases of the junction left unmatched. The germline gives CDR1 SGDLS, CDR2 YYNGEE. The CDR3 loop spans 16 amino acids. CDR3 bases: TGTGCCAGCAGCATCCGCGTCGGGACTAGCCTCTACGAGCAGTACTTC. It is translated as CASSIRVGTSLYEQYF.

By share of the sample, this clonotype is medium-sized. V gene TRBV7-3 combines with J gene TRBJ1-6; no clear D. The V gene's germline CDR1 is SGHTA and CDR2 FQGTGA. With 4 bases removed from V and 7 bases from J, the gap between germline ends came to 8 bases. CDR3 length: 13 amino acids. CDR3 region: CASSSNGNSPLHF. Written as DNA, the CDR3 is TGTGCCAGCAGCTCTAACGGGAATTCACCCCTCCACTTT.

This clonotype has just a few counts. V gene TRBV6-1 combines with J gene TRBJ2-3, with D possibly TRBD2 on 5 matching bases. The V and J ends lost 4 bases and 0 bases respectively, with 14 bases between them. This CDR3 is 16 amino acids long. The germline gives CDR1 MNHNS, CDR2 SASEGT. This chain's CDR3 is CASSVFSVSSTDTQYF. In DNA form, the CDR3 reads TGTGCCAGCAGTGTGTTTAGCGTATCTAGCACAGATACGCAGTATTTT.

This clonotype was observed a handful of times. The chain combines TRBV10-3 with TRBJ2-2; 11 nucleotides match TRBD1. V shed 5 bases and J 5 bases; nucleotides not matched to a gene: 7. This CDR3 comprises 16 residues. CDR1 and CDR2 (germline): ENHRY, SYGVKD. CDR3 region: CAISTGQGVGTGELFF. The CDR3 DNA is TGTGCCATCAGTACGGGACAGGGGGTCGGAACCGGGGAGCTGTTTTTT.

This clonotype was counted once. A much more abundant neighbour one base away suggests this may be a read error. It is likely a read error, because the conserved phenylalanine at the end of the CDR3 is missing. This chain joins TRBV6-1 and TRBJ1-4, with 7 bases lining up with TRBD1. Germline loops: CDR1 MNHNS, CDR2 SASEGT. The CDR3 loop spans 12 amino acids. V lost 7 bases and J lost 5; bases outside the gene matches: 1. The CDR3: CASKQGNEKLFS. The CDR3 nucleotides read TGTGCCAGCAAACAGGGGAATGAAAAACTGTTTTCT.

About this clonotype: This may come from a read error, since a much larger clone is one base off. The rearrangement links TRBV7-8 to TRBJ2-2, with D unclear. Germline V lookup: CDR1 SGHVS, CDR2 FQNEAQ. The CDR3 extends over 14 amino acids. CDR3 sequence (DNA): TGTGCCAGCAACTTAGTCGTGAACACCGGGGAGCTGTTTTTT. Residues: CASNLVVNTGELFF.

This clonotype appeared a few times. The gene calls are TRBV29-1 and TRBJ2-2; perhaps TRBD1 as D (6 bases). Between the trimmed V and J ends, which lost 4 bases and 6 bases, there was a span of 12 bases. The CDR3 loop spans 13 amino acids. Germline CDR1 SQVTM, CDR2 ANQGSEA. This chain's CDR3 is CSVAGWGPGELFF. CDR3 nucleotides: TGCAGCGTTGCAGGGTGGGGGCCCGGGGAGCTGTTTTTT.

There are many counts of this clonotype. Because the CDR3's place on the DNA is in doubt, the DNA is left out and the CDR3 is given as listed by TCRdb. This CDR3 is CASSTSGYEQYF. This sequence joins TRBV2 and TRBJ2-7. CDR1 is SNHLY, CDR2 FYNNEI, per germline. The CDR3 length is 12 residues, termini included.

By share of the sample, this clonotype is medium-sized. This chain links TRBV3-1 with TRBJ2-2; no reliable D call. Trimming took off 1 base at V and 4 bases at J, with 4 bases between the two ends. There are 13 residues in the CDR3. Germline V gives CDR1 LGHDT, CDR2 YNNKEL (reference sequence). The CDR3 protein is CASSQVGTGELFF. CDR3 coding DNA: TGTGCCAGCAGCCAAGTGGGCACCGGGGAGCTGTTTTTT.

This clonotype was found many times. The chain is built from TRBV14 and TRBJ2-3; D may be TRBD1 (6 bases). The CDR3 totals 15 residues. CDR1 is SGHDN, CDR2 FVKESK, per germline. Trimming removed 2 bases from V and 2 bases from J, with 11 bases in between. In nucleotides, the CDR3 is TGTGCCAGCAGCCAAAGGGGGAGTCCCACAGATACGCAGTATTTT. It encodes CASSQRGSPTDTQYF.

In its sample, this clonotype was seen a few times. This chain connects TRBV2 to TRBJ2-5, with 8 bases fitting TRBD1. The length of the CDR3 is 13 residues. CDR1 is SNHLY and CDR2 is FYNNEI in the germline V gene. The junction had 3 bases not matched to a gene; V was cut back by 5 bases and J by 4 bases. The CDR3 loop is CASSPDRGETQYF. CDR3 DNA sequence: TGTGCCAGCAGTCCCGACAGGGGAGAGACCCAGTACTTC.